The 17 T cell receptor beta chains below come from one sample, sequenced in a study of spatial heterogeneity in lung cancer. Time point indicated: sample taken at primary tumor resection. Whole RNA, isolated from tumor, nontumor lung or frozen PBMC, was sequenced without prior sorting. TCRdb redid the calling of the 5' RACE reads with MiXCR, one entry per CDR3 protein. This sample has about 14,000 distinct CDR3 sequences; 10% occur once, and the top ten carry 25% to 30%. The specimen comprised PBMCs, sampled at surgery. The receptor set was obtained from a male donor with early-stage non-small cell lung cancer.

This clonotype was observed at least ten times. This chain links TRBV29-1 with TRBJ2-2; 10 bases are shared with TRBD2. Trimming took 2 bases from V and 8 from J; bases not matched to a gene: 5. CDR1 is SQVTM, CDR2 ANQGSEA, per germline. The CDR3 extends over 14 amino acids. The CDR3 protein is CSVEISGRSGELFF. The CDR3 coding sequence is TGCAGCGTTGAAATTAGCGGGAGGAGTGGGGAGCTGTTTTTT.

This clonotype was counted between two and nine times. This rearrangement joins TRBV5-1 to TRBJ2-3; D is tentatively TRBD1 or TRBD2 (5 bases each). The CDR3 loop spans 13 amino acids. The V end lost 2 bases, the J end lost 6 bases, and 10 bases lay between the germline ends. Germline V gives CDR1 SGHRS, CDR2 YFSETQ. The CDR3 coding sequence is TGCGCCAGCAGCTTTGACAGAGGGGATACGCAGTATTTT. Translated: CASSFDRGDTQYF. Supplemented by reference TRBV5-1 and TRBJ2-3, the full variable domain reads KAGVTQTPRYLIKTRGQQVTLSCSPISGHRSVSWYQQTPGQGLQFLFEYFSETQRNKGNFPGRFSGRQFSNSRSEMNVSTLELGDSALYLCASSFDRGDTQYFGPGTRLTVL.

This clonotype was found many times. The J gene is TRBJ2-5, the V gene TRBV28; no reliable D call. The CDR3 sequence is 12 residues long. The V end lost 6 bases, the J end lost 7 bases, and 12 bases lay between the germline ends. In germline, CDR1 is MDHEN, CDR2 SYDVKM. The chain's CDR3 is CASSSGPGTQYF. CDR3 bases: TGTGCCAGCAGCTCTGGACCCGGGACCCAGTACTTC.

This clonotype was counted many times. The V and J genes are TRBV29-1 and TRBJ2-7; D is perhaps TRBD1 (6 bases). Trimming took off 7 bases at V and 7 bases at J, with 17 bases between the two ends. This CDR3 has 12 amino acids. From germline, CDR1 is SQVTM and CDR2 ANQGSEA. Here the CDR3 DNA reads TGCAGCGAGAACAGGGCCGCAGGGGAGCAGTACTTC. Residues: CSENRAAGEQYF.

This clonotype occurred a few times. V gene TRBV11-2 combines with J gene TRBJ2-1; 8 bases map to TRBD2. This CDR3 spans 15 amino acids. Germline loops: CDR1 SGHAT, CDR2 FQNNGV. The trim removed 2 bases at V and 8 bases at J, leaving 8 bases unmatched. CDR3 nucleotides: TGTGCCAGCAGCTTAATAGCGGGAAAGATCCATGAGCAGTTCTTC. Its translation is CASSLIAGKIHEQFF.

This clonotype was detected many times. The rearrangement uses TRBV10-3 and TRBJ1-1; 8 bases match TRBD1. The V gene's germline CDR1 is ENHRY and CDR2 SYGVKD. This CDR3 comprises 14 residues. Trimming cost V 4 bases and J 4 bases; bases outside gene matches: 5. CDR3 nucleotides: TGTGCCATCAGTGGGACAGGGTCTGTCACTGAAGCTTTCTTT. Residues: CAISGTGSVTEAFF.

The table lists this clonotype with many counts. This sequence joins TRBV5-1 and TRBJ2-1, with D possibly TRBD2 on 5 matching bases. Trimming shortened V by 2 bases and J by 12 bases, and 9 bases separated the two germline ends. CDR3 length: 11 residues. Germline assignment: CDR1 SGHRS and CDR2 YFSETQ. The CDR3 DNA is TGCGCCAGCAGCTTTAGCGACCGGCAGTTCTTC. It encodes CASSFSDRQFF.

This clonotype has at least ten counts. The chain carries TRBV27 and TRBJ2-7; D is possibly TRBD1 or TRBD2 (5 bases each). CDR3 length: 12 amino acids. Trimming removed 6 bases from V and 6 bases from J, with 12 bases in between. CDR1 is MNHEY, CDR2 SMNVEV, per germline (reference sequence). This chain's CDR3 is CASSQEGFEQYF. CDR3 coding DNA: TGTGCCAGCAGCCAAGAGGGGTTCGAGCAGTACTTC.

The chain employs TRBV27 and TRBJ2-2; TRBD2 matches 7 bases. CDR1 is MNHEY, CDR2 SMNVEV, per germline (reference sequence). V lost 2 bases to trimming and J lost 6 bases; unmatched junction nucleotides: 3. The CDR3 loop spans 14 amino acids. CDR3 region: CASSLRRESGELFF. The CDR3 bases are TGTGCCAGCAGTTTACGGCGGGAGTCCGGGGAGCTGTTTTTT.

By sample share, this clonotype is hyperexpanded. V is TRBV24-1 and J is TRBJ2-5; 8 positions match TRBD1. This CDR3 spans 16 amino acids. The J segment lost 1 base and the V segment lost 3 bases, leaving 6 bases of the junction unmatched. The germline V gene encodes CDR1 KGHDR and CDR2 SFDVKD. The CDR3: CATSDQDRAFQETQYF. DNA for the CDR3: TGTGCCACCAGTGATCAGGACAGGGCCTTCCAAGAGACCCAGTACTTC.

This clonotype occurred many times. This CDR3 reads CASSSGSYYGYTF. CDR3 sequence (DNA): TGTGCCAGCAGCTCGGGCAGCTACTATGGCTACACCTTC. The V and J genes are TRBV5-4 and TRBJ1-2; D is unresolved. Germline loops: CDR1 SGHNT, CDR2 YYREEE (reference sequence). CDR3 length: 13 residues. Trimming took off 3 bases at V and 3 bases at J, with 9 bases between the two ends.

This clonotype was observed many times. J is TRBJ1-1 and V is TRBV28; D ambiguous. The CDR3 length is 11 residues. Trimming shortened V by 7 bases and J by 1 base, and 4 bases separated the two germline ends. Germline V lookup: CDR1 MDHEN, CDR2 SYDVKM. Written as DNA, the CDR3 is TGTGCCAGCACCACGAACACTGAAGCTTTCTTT. Translating gives CASTTNTEAFF. The entire variable domain, with the rest obtained from reference TRBV28 and TRBJ1-1, is as follows: DVKVTQSSRYLVKRTGEKVFLECVQDMDHENMFWYRQDPGLGLRLIYFSYDVKMKEKGDIPEGYSVSREKKERFSLILESASTNQTSMYLCASTTNTEAFFGQGTRLTVV.

This clonotype was seen many times. The chain employs TRBV12-3 or TRBV12-4 and TRBJ2-5; 11 bases line up with TRBD1. The CDR3 is 14 residues long. The V and J ends lost 5 bases and 5 bases, in that order; junction bases with no gene match: 4. The chain's CDR3 is CASSKGTGGETQYF. CDR3 coding DNA: TGTGCCAGCAGTAAAGGGACAGGGGGGGAGACCCAGTACTTC.

The V call is TRBV12-3 or TRBV12-4, the J call TRBJ1-6; D is perhaps TRBD1 (6 bases). The CDR3 loop spans 13 amino acids. Between the trimmed V and J ends, which lost 9 bases and 7 bases, there was a span of 13 bases. The CDR3 DNA sequence: TGTGCCAGTGGGCGGGGGGGCAATTCACCCCTCCACTTT. This translates into CASGRGGNSPLHF.

This clonotype was recorded at least ten times. The chain is built from TRBV3-1 and TRBJ2-5, with D perhaps assigned TRBD1 or TRBD2 (5 bases each). The CDR3 runs to 15 residues. V lost 4 bases and J 2 bases, leaving 14 bases between the germline ends. Germline values: CDR1 LGHDT, CDR2 YNNKEL (reference sequence). CDR3 in amino acids: CASSPYMGPQETQYF. The CDR3 region has the DNA TGTGCCAGCAGCCCGTACATGGGACCACAAGAGACCCAGTACTTC.

In its sample, this clonotype was seen many times. The V gene is TRBV4-1, the J gene TRBJ1-2; D is ambiguous. Between the trimmed V and J ends, which lost 0 bases and 8 bases, there was a span of 19 bases. The CDR3 extends over 16 amino acids. Germline lookup yields CDR1 MGHRA and CDR2 YSYEKL. The CDR3 loop reads CASSQEGGRIMTGYTF. Here the CDR3 DNA reads TGCGCCAGCAGCCAAGAGGGCGGACGGATTATGACGGGCTACACCTTC.

This clonotype was seen repeatedly, ten times or more. V is TRBV4-2 and J is TRBJ2-7; D is perhaps TRBD2 (6 bases). V lost 0 bases and J lost 2, with 14 bases in between. CDR1 and CDR2 from the germline V gene are LGHNA and YNFKEQ. The CDR3 is 16 amino acids. CDR3 protein: CASSQDRGTVTYEQYF. In DNA, the CDR3 is TGTGCCAGCAGCCAAGATCGGGGGACTGTTACCTACGAGCAGTACTTC.